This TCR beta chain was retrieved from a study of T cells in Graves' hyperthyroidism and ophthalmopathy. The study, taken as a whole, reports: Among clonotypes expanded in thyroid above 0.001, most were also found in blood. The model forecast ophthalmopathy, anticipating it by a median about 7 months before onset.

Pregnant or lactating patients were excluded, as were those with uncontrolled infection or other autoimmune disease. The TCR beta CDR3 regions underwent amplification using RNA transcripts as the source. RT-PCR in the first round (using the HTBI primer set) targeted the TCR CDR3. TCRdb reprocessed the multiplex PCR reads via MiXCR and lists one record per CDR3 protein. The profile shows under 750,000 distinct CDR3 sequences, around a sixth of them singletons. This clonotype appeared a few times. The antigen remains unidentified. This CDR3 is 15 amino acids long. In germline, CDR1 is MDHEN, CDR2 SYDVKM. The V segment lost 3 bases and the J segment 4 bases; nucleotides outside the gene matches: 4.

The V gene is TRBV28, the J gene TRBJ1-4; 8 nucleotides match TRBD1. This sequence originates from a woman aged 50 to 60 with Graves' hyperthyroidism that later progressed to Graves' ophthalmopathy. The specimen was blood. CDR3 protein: CASSLAGGFNEKLFF. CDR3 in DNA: TGTGCCAGCAGTTTGGCAGGGGGCTTTAATGAAAAACTGTTTTTT.